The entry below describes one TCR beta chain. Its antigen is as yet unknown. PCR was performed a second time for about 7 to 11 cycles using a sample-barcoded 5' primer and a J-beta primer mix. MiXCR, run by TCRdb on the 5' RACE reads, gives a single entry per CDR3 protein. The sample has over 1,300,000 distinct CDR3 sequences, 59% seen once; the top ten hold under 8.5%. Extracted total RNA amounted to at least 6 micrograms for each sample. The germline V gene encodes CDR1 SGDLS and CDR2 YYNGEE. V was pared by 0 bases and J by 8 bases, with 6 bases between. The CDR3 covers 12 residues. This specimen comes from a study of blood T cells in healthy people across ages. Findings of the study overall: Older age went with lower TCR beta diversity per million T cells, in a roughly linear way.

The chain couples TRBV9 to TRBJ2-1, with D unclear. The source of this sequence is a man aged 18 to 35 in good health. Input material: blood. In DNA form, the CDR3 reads TGTGCCAGCAGCGTAGACCGACATGAGCAGTTCTTC. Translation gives CASSVDRHEQFF.